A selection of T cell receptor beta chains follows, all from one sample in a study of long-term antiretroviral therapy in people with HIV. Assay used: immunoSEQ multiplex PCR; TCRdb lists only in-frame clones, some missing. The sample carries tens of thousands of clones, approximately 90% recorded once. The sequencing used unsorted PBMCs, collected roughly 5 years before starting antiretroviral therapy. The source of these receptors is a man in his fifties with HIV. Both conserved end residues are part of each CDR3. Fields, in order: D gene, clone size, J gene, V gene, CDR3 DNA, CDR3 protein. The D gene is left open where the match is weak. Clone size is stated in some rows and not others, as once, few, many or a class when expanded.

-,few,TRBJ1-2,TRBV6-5,TGTGCCAGCAGTGCAGGGGTCTCTAAGATTATTGGCTACACCTTC,CASSAGVSKIIGYTF
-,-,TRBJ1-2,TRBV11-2,TGTGCCAGCAGCCGTCAGCATCACTATGGCTACACCTTC,CASSRQHHYGYTF
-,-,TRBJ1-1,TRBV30,TGTGCCTGGAGTGTAGGGACACCGAAAGCTTTCTTT,CAWSVGTPKAFF
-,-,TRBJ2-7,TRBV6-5,TGTGCCAGCAGTTCACCCCGGGGGTCCCACGAGCAGTACTTC,CASSSPRGSHEQYF
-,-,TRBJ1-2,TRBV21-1,TGTGCCAGCAGCAAAGCCCCGGGACAGGGGGCGAGGGTCGACTATGGCTACACCTTC,CASSKAPGQGARVDYGYTF
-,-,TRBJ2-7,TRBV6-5,TGTGCCAGCAGTTCTGGTGCTCGGGAGCAGTACTTC,CASSSGAREQYF
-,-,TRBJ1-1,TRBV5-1,TGCGCCAGCAGCCAAGAGATGAACACTGAAGCTTTCTTT,CASSQEMNTEAFF
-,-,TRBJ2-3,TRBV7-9,TGTGCCAGCAGCTTAGGTGGAAATACGCAGTATTTT,CASSLGGNTQYF
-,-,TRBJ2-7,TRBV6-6,TGTGCCAGCAGTTACCCACCCGGGACGGAGGGCGAGCAGTACTTC,CASSYPPGTEGEQYF
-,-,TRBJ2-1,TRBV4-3,TGCGCCAGCAGCCAAGATATCTCCAGAATCCCATGGAATGAGCAGTTCTTC,CASSQDISRIPWNEQFF
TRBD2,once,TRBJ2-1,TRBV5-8,TGTGCCAGCAGCTTCATCCCCACTACTAGCGGTGCCTACAATGAGCAGTTCTTC,CASSFIPTTSGAYNEQFF
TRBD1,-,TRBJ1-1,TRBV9,TGTGCCAGCAGCGGGACAGGGGAAACTGAAGCTTTCTTT,CASSGTGETEAFF
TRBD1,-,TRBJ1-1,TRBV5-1,TGCGCCAGCAGCTTGGACCAGGGGGGAACGAACACTGAAGCTTTCTTT,CASSLDQGGTNTEAFF
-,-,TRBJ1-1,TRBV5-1,TGCGCCAGCAGCTTGGAGGTGAACACTGAAGCTTTCTTT,CASSLEVNTEAFF